This T cell receptor (beta chain) was sequenced for a study of PD-1 blockade in mismatch repair-deficient tumors. Study-wide background: Patients had around 12 mismatch repair-deficient cancer types, all previously treated and progressing. Study-level results: Rapid post-treatment expansion, then contraction, generally preceding radiologic response, marked tumor-resident clones.

The germline V and J ends were trimmed by 5 bases and 6 bases, with 12 bases remaining between them. The CDR3 length is 13 residues. Looked up from germline, CDR1 is SEHNR and CDR2 is FQNEAQ (reference sequence). A word on this clone: Its specificity is unknown.

Here immunoSEQ multiplex PCR was the method, and the copy in TCRdb shows in-frame clones only, minus some. Seen here are roughly 49,000 clones, 77% observed once, and the top ten hold 2.5% to 4%. The source was PBMCs, collected before pembrolizumab treatment. The chain joins TRBV7-9 to TRBJ2-3, with no clear D. The TCR sequence derives from an adult with mismatch repair-deficient cancer. The CDR3 is CASSRPVRDTQYF. The DNA for the CDR3 is TGTGCCAGCAGCCGACCCGTTCGGGATACGCAGTATTTT.